This T cell receptor beta chain was sequenced during a study of blood T cell repertoires in COVID-19. Study summary: Acute and convalescent COVID-19 samples came from the United States, Italy and Spain. T cells, B-cell-depleted T cells, or PBMCs provided the cDNA or gDNA that served as material.

In the study's own analysis: Reference gene primer amplification yielded estimated nucleated cell counts. The protocol was immunoSEQ multiplex PCR, while the TCRdb copy is restricted to in-frame clones and leaves out a portion. V and J calls and clone size are given by that table; D and trimming were obtained from the DNA. This repertoire shows around 250,000 clones, around 84% found once; its top ten account for less than 3.5%. Specimen: peripheral blood. This receptor was identified in a woman aged 18-29 years with acute or convalescent COVID-19.

CDR3 nucleotide sequence: TGTGCCAGCAGCTTGGGGACAACGAACACCGGGGAGCTGTTTTTT. This translates into CASSLGTTNTGELFF. The chain employs TRBV11-3 and TRBJ2-2, with D possibly being TRBD1 (6 bases). The CDR3 covers 15 residues. The germline V and J ends were trimmed by 3 bases and 0 bases, with 8 bases remaining between them. CDR1 is SGHNT and CDR2 is YENEEA in the germline V gene.